This TCR beta chain was obtained from a study of blood T cell repertoires in COVID-19. At the level of the study: Sources were T cells, B-cell-depleted T cells, or PBMCs; the material itself was cDNA or gDNA.

Produced via immunoSEQ multiplex PCR; TCRdb's table is partial and in-frame only. Among fewer than 200,000 clones listed, about nine tenths were seen once. This clone was observed once. The source is a man in his 70s with active or convalescent COVID-19. The sequencing sample was made of peripheral blood.

CDR3 coding DNA: TGTGCCAGCAGCTTGGGAGGGGGTAGCGAAAAACTGTTTTTT. Translated, it gives CASSLGGGSEKLFF. This chain links TRBV7-9 with TRBJ1-4, with a weak D call TRBD1 (6 bases). CDR3 length: 14 residues. Germline V gene data show CDR1 as SEHNR and CDR2 as FQNEAQ (reference sequence). V lost 3 bases to trimming and J lost 8 bases, with 13 bases between them.